This T cell receptor (beta chain) was retrieved from a study of tumor-infiltrating lymphocytes in primary liver carcinoma. On the study more broadly: Every sample contained roughly 3.65 to 8 million productive TCRbeta reads, and these numbers were similar from one tissue type to another.

Total RNA (around 0.45 ug) served as template for TCR beta cDNA synthesis primed by a constant-region primer. Slightly modified ARM-PCR with three nested multiplex PCR rounds yielded TCR beta libraries. With TRBV1-TRBV30 forward primers and a C-beta reverse primer, the first two PCR rounds were run for roughly 10 cycles each. TCRdb used MiXCR to reprocess the multiplex PCR reads, holding one entry per CDR3 protein. The repertoire consists of approximately 310,000 distinct CDR3 sequences, with roughly two thirds occurring once and the leading ten covering about 8.4%. Regarding this clonotype: Its target is not known.

Unsorted whole blood yielded blood RNA, and germline DNA was extracted as well. The collection of about 4 milliliters of peripheral blood preceded surgery. Overall study results and limits: Top-250-clone fractions were significantly higher in tumors than in blood (p = 0.039). Bulk unsorted samples prevented comparison of CD4+ and CD8+ repertoires.

Germline V gene data show CDR1 as MNHEY and CDR2 as SVGEGT. The CDR3 loop spans 18 amino acids. V trimming: 10 bases; J trimming: 6 bases; junction bases outside the gene matches: 20. This rearrangement joins TRBV6-2 or TRBV6-3 to TRBJ2-1; 11 bases agree with TRBD2. The sample comprised peripheral blood. This clonotype was sampled from a middle-aged man with primary liver carcinoma and hepatitis B virus infection. As DNA, the CDR3 is TGTGCCAACACCCCCGGGACAGCCATAGCGGGGGGGATCAATGAGCAGTTCTTC. It specifies CANTPGTAIAGGINEQFF.